This T cell receptor (beta chain) was recorded in a study of identical twins. Findings and caveats of the study: Monozygotic twins shared more out-of-frame TCR alpha than recombination models predicted.

The CDR3 has 14 residues. V was shortened by 6 bases and J by 2 bases, with 11 bases between the two germline ends. As for this clonotype: The target antigen is unknown.

TCRdb reanalysed the 5' RACE reads using MiXCR and keeps one entry per CDR3 protein. The sample holds 650,000 to 800,000 distinct CDR3 sequences, around 8.3% seen once. These data were also reused for a study on yellow fever vaccine responses in identical twins. That publication notes: Reportedly, the T cell response mounted by twins to vaccine seemed partly convergent, partly personalized.

The J gene is TRBJ2-1, the V gene TRBV12-3 or TRBV12-4; D could derive from TRBD1 or TRBD2 (5 bases each). Sequenced input: PBMCs. This clonotype was sampled from a woman aged 18 to 35 in good health. As DNA, the CDR3 is TGTGCCAGCAGACCTCAGGGAGCCTACAATGAGCAGTTCTTC. The encoded protein is CASRPQGAYNEQFF.